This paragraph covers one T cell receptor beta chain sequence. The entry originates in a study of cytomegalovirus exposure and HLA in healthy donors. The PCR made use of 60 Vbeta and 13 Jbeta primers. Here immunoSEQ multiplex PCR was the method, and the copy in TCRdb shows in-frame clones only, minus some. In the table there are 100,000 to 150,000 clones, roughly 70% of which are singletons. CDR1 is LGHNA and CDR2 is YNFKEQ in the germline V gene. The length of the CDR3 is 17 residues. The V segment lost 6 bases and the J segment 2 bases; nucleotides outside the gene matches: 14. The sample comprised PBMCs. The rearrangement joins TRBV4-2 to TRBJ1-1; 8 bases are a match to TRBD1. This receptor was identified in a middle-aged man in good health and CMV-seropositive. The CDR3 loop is CASSRGDRTGTNTEAFF. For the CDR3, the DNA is TGTGCCAGCAGTCGAGGAGACCGGACAGGGACAAACACTGAAGCTTTCTTT.